These 19 T cell receptor beta chains came from one sample sequenced in a study of blood T cell repertoires in COVID-19. Only in-frame clones appear in the TCRdb table, and some are missing; sequencing was by immunoSEQ multiplex PCR. Among approximately 190,000 clones listed, about 80% were seen once. The sample comprised peripheral blood. These TCRs come from a man aged 25-45 years with active or convalescent COVID-19.

V gene TRBV27 combines with J gene TRBJ2-1, with a tentative D call TRBD2 (6 bases). V lost 3 bases, J lost 8 bases, and 14 bases lay in between. Germline assignment: CDR1 MNHEY and CDR2 SMNVEV (reference sequence). The CDR3 extends over 14 amino acids. The CDR3 sequence: CASSFSVGGDEQFF. The CDR3 DNA reads as TGTGCCAGCAGTTTCAGTGTTGGAGGGGATGAGCAGTTCTTC.

The chain links TRBV6-2 or TRBV6-3 to TRBJ1-1, with a possible D match to TRBD1 (5 bases). CDR3 length: 12 residues. Trimming took off 6 bases at V and 5 bases at J, with 10 bases between the two ends. Germline CDR1 and CDR2: MNHEY and SVGEGT. CDR3 sequence (DNA): TGTGCCAGCAGCTATGGGGGGACTGAAGCTTTCTTT. Residues: CASSYGGTEAFF.

As to this clone: Other DNA sequences within the sample encode an identical CDR3. V and J are TRBV12-3 or TRBV12-4 and TRBJ1-2, with no clear D. There are 13 residues in the CDR3. V was pared by 6 bases and J by 0 bases, with 8 bases between. The CDR3 DNA follows: TGTGCCAGCAGCCGTGACACTAACTATGGCTACACCTTC. It specifies CASSRDTNYGYTF.

The rearrangement links TRBV6-2 or TRBV6-3 to TRBJ2-7; 7 bases are shared with TRBD2. The junction had 9 bases not matched to a gene; V was cut back by 2 bases and J by 5 bases. CDR1 MNHEY and CDR2 SVGEGT come from the germline V gene. CDR3 length: 15 residues. In nucleotides, the CDR3 is TGTGCCAGCAGTTACCCCGGACTAGAGGCCCACGAGCAGTACGTC. Protein: CASSYPGLEAHEQYV.

The gene calls are TRBV21-1 and TRBJ2-7; the table's D call, TRBD1, was not checked against the DNA. TRBV21-1 is reported as a pseudogene. CDR3 size: 13 residues. The CDR3 nucleotides are TGTGCCAGCAGCAATCACAGGGACAACGAGCAGTACGTC. Amino acids: CASSNHRDNEQYV.

The V call is TRBV11-3, the J call TRBJ2-7; D is perhaps TRBD1 (6 bases). The CDR3 sequence is 15 residues long. In germline, CDR1 is SGHNT, CDR2 YENEEA. The germline V and J ends were trimmed by 5 bases and 4 bases, with 18 bases remaining between them. In DNA, the CDR3 is TGTGCCAGCAGCCGTGAACCAGGGGCAGCGTACGAGCAGTACTTC. It specifies CASSREPGAAYEQYF.

This clone was detected only once. The chain joins TRBV2 to TRBJ2-3, with 14 bases that match TRBD2. Germline-derived CDR1 and CDR2 are SNHLY and FYNNEI. Trimming took 4 bases from V and 2 from J; bases not matched to a gene: 5. The CDR3 extends over 17 amino acids. CDR3 coding DNA: TGTGCCAGCAGTGCCCGACTAGCGGGGGGGTTCACAGATACGCAGTATTTT. It specifies CASSARLAGGFTDTQYF. Together with reference TRBV2 and TRBJ2-3, the CDR3 gives the full variable domain: EPEVTQTPSHQVTQMGQEVILRCVPISNHLYFYWYRQILGQKVEFLVSFYNNEISEKSEIFDDQFSVERPDGSNFTLKIRSTKLEDSAMYFCASSARLAGGFTDTQYFGPGTRLTVL.

This clone appeared once. Other DNA sequences within the sample encode an identical CDR3. The rearrangement uses TRBV28 and TRBJ2-7; 7 bases agree with TRBD1. CDR1 MDHEN and CDR2 SYDVKM come from the germline V gene. With V trimmed by 6 bases and J by 0 bases, 5 bases remained unmatched. There are 14 residues in the CDR3. CDR3 in DNA: TGTGCCAGCAGCCCGACAGGGAGCTCCTACGAGCAGTACGTC. This codes for CASSPTGSSYEQYV.

The V call is TRBV14, the J call TRBJ2-7; 12 positions agree with TRBD1. Losses at the gene ends were 1 base for V and 7 bases for J; bases not matched to a gene: 5. Germline CDR1 is SGHDN and CDR2 is FVKESK. This CDR3 comprises 15 residues. This CDR3 is CASSQGRGQGAEQYF. The CDR3 region has the DNA TGTGCCAGCAGCCAAGGAAGGGGACAGGGGGCGGAGCAGTACTTC.

The V call is TRBV5-7, the J call TRBJ1-2, with a tentative D call TRBD1 (5 bases). TRBV5-7 is treated as an ORF (open reading frame) with a function not yet certain. Trimming removed 1 base at V and 6 bases at J, with 7 bases between. The CDR3 is 12 residues long. The CDR3 region has the DNA TGTGCCAGCAGCTTGACAGGCAATGGCTACACCTTC. As protein: CASSLTGNGYTF.

V usage is TRBV4-1 and J usage is TRBJ2-5; D is possibly TRBD2 (5 bases). Trimming removed 4 bases from V and 3 bases from J, with 18 bases in between. Germline assignment: CDR1 MGHRA and CDR2 YSYEKL. The CDR3 consists of 16 residues. CDR3 DNA: TGCGCCAGCAGCCCTATTGAGGGAACGGGTGAAGAGACCCAGTACTTC. This translates into CASSPIEGTGEETQYF.

V is TRBV19 and J is TRBJ1-4; 7 bases line up with TRBD1. Trimming cost V 9 bases and J 8 bases; bases outside gene matches: 21. Germline V gives CDR1 LNHDA, CDR2 SQIVND (reference sequence). This CDR3 comprises 17 residues. The CDR3 reads CASPGEDRSPGDEKLFF. The CDR3 bases are TGTGCCAGCCCCGGGGAGGACAGGTCCCCCGGGGACGAAAAACTGTTTTTT.

The chain carries TRBV27 and TRBJ2-1, with TRBD2 matching 7 bases. Germline-derived CDR1 and CDR2 are MNHEY and SMNVEV (reference sequence). After removal of 3 bases from V and 5 bases from J, the junction contained 7 bases not matched to a gene. The CDR3 is 15 residues long. CDR3 sequence: CASSFRSGGDNEQFF. The CDR3 coding sequence is TGTGCCAGCAGTTTTAGGTCGGGAGGAGACAATGAGCAGTTCTTC.

Note on this clone: One end of the junction fails to match germline, which may point to a read error. The rearrangement links TRBV5-5 to TRBJ1-5, with 10 bases that match TRBD1. This CDR3 contains 14 residues. Germline V gene lookup returns CDR1 SGHKS and CDR2 YYEKEE (reference sequence). This CDR3 is CASSPPGQGTPRDF. CDR3 sequence (DNA): TGTGCCAGCAGCCCTCCGGGACAGGGGACCCCGAGGGATTTT. Using reference TRBV5-5 and TRBJ1-5 for the parts outside the CDR3, the full variable domain is DAGVTQSPTHLIKTRGQQVTLRCSPISGHKSVSWYQQVLGQGPQFIFQYYEKEERGRGNFPDRFSARQFPNYSSELNVNALLLGDSALYLCASSPPGQGTPRDFGDGTRLSIL.

This clone was picked up a small number of times. J is TRBJ1-6 and V is TRBV10-3; weak D call: TRBD1 (6 bases). The CDR3 has 14 amino acids. Germline CDR1 reads ENHRY; CDR2 reads SYGVKD. The V and J ends lost 5 bases and 7 bases respectively, with 12 bases between them. The CDR3 loop reads CAISPSGQNSPLHF. The CDR3, as DNA: TGTGCCATCAGTCCCAGTGGACAGAATTCACCCCTCCACTTT.

Ten or more counts support this clone. V gene TRBV28 combines with J gene TRBJ1-3; no clear D gene. CDR1 and CDR2 (germline): MDHEN, SYDVKM. This CDR3 spans 16 amino acids. Trimming removed 7 bases at V and 1 base at J, with 17 bases between. In nucleotides, the CDR3 is TGTGCCAGCACTCAAGGAGGGTTAGGATCTGGAAACACCATATATTTT. Translating it yields CASTQGGLGSGNTIYF.

V gene TRBV7-8 combines with J gene TRBJ1-5; 7 bases are shared with TRBD1. This CDR3 has 14 residues. After removal of 9 bases from V and 3 bases from J, the junction contained 8 bases not matched to a gene. CDR1 SGHVS and CDR2 FQNEAQ come from the germline V gene. The CDR3, as DNA: TGTGCCAGTGGGCAAGGGGGCTACAATCAGCCCCAGCATTTT. Residues: CASGQGGYNQPQHF. Looking up the rest from reference TRBV7-8 and TRBJ1-5 gives the full variable domain: GAGVSQSPRYKVAKRGQDVALRCDPISGHVSLFWYQQALGQGPEFLTYFQNEAQLDKSGLPSDRFFAERPEGSVSTLKIQRTQQEDSAVYLCASGQGGYNQPQHFGDGTRLSIL.

The V call is TRBV7-6, the J call TRBJ1-4; 7 nucleotides align to TRBD1. Germline V gene sequence: CDR1 SGHVS, CDR2 FNYEAQ. The CDR3 is 14 residues long. The trim removed 2 bases at V and 7 bases at J, leaving 4 bases unmatched. CDR3: CASSLSQGGEKLFF. The DNA of the CDR3 is TGTGCCAGCAGCTTATCCCAGGGGGGTGAAAAACTGTTTTTT.

The rearrangement joins TRBV4-3 to TRBJ2-3; TRBD1 matches at 7 bases. The V segment lost 1 base and the J segment 0 bases; nucleotides outside the gene matches: 7. CDR1 is LGHNA and CDR2 is YSLEER in the germline V gene. The CDR3 runs 17 residues. The CDR3 loop reads CASSQGFGTVSTDTQYF. The CDR3 nucleotides read TGCGCCAGCAGCCAAGGTTTCGGGACAGTCAGCACAGATACGCAGTATTTT.